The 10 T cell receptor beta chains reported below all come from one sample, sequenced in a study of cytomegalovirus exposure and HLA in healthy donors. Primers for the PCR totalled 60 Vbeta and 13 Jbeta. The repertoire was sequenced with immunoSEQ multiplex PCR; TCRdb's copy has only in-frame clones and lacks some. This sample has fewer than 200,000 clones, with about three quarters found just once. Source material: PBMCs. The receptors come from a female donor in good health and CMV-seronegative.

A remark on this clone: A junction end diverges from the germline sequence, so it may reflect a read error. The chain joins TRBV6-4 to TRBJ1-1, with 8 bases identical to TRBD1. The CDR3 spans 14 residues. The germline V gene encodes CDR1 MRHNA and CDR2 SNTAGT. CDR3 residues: CVSSDSNRGTEAFF. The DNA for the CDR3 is TGTGTCAGCAGTGACTCAAACAGGGGGACTGAAGCTTTCTTT.

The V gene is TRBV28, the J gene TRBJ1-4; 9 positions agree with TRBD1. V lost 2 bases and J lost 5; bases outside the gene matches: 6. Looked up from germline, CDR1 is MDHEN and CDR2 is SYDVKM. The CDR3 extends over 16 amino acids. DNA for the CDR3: TGTGCCAGCAGTTTACTACCCGGACAGGGGAATGAAAAACTGTTTTTT. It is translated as CASSLLPGQGNEKLFF.

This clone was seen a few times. The CDR3 region is CASSRNQGANEQFF. CDR3 nucleotides: TGTGCCAGCAGCCGAAACCAGGGGGCAAATGAGCAGTTCTTC. The rearrangement links TRBV5-5 to TRBJ2-1, with 8 bases identical to TRBD1. The germline V gene encodes CDR1 SGHKS and CDR2 YYEKEE (reference sequence). The CDR3 spans 14 residues. V lost 4 bases, J lost 7 bases, and 7 bases stayed unmatched.

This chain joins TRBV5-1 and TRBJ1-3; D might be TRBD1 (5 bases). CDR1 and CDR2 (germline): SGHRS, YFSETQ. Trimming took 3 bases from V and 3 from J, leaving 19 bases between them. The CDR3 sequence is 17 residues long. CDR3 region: CASSSIYGREGGNTIYF. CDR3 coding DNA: TGCGCCAGCAGCTCTATTTACGGCAGGGAAGGTGGAAACACCATATATTTT. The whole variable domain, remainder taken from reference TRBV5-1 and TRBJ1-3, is KAGVTQTPRYLIKTRGQQVTLSCSPISGHRSVSWYQQTPGQGLQFLFEYFSETQRNKGNFPGRFSGRQFSNSRSEMNVSTLELGDSALYLCASSSIYGREGGNTIYFGEGSWLTVV.

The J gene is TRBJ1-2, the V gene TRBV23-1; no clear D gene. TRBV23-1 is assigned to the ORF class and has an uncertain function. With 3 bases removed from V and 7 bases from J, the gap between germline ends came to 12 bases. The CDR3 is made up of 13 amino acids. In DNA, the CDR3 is TGCGCCAGCAGTCATCACAGTCTGTGTGGCTACACCTTC. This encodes CASSHHSLCGYTF.

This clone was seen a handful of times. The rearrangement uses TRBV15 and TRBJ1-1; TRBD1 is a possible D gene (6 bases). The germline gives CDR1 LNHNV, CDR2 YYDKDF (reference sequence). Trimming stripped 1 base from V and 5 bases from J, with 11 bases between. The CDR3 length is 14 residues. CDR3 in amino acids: CATSRGGGRTEAFF. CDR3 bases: TGTGCCACCAGCAGAGGGGGGGGGCGAACTGAAGCTTTCTTT.

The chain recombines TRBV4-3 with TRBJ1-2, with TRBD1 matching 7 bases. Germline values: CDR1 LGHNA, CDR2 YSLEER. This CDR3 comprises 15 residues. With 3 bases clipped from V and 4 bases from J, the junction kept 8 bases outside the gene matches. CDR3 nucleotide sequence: TGCGCCAGCAGCCAGGGGACAGAAAACTTCTATGGCTACACCTTC. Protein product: CASSQGTENFYGYTF.

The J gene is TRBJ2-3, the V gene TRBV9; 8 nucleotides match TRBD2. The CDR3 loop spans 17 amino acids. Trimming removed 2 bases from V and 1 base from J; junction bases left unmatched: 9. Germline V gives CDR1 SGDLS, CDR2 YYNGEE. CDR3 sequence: CASSVSGGLLCTDTQYF. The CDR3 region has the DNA TGTGCCAGCAGCGTGAGCGGGGGCCTCCTTTGCACAGATACGCAGTATTTT.

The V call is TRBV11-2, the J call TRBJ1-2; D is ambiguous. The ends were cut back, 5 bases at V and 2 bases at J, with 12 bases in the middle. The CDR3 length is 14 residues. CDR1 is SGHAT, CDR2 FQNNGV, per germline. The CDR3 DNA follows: TGTGCCAGCAGCACCTTGGGCGGGAACTATGGCTACACCTTC. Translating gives CASSTLGGNYGYTF.

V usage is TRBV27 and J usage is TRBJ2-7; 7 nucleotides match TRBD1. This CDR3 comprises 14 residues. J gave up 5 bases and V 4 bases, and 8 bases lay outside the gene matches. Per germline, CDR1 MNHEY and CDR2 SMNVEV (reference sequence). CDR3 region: CASSSNRGPHEQYF. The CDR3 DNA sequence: TGTGCCAGCAGTTCCAACAGGGGCCCCCACGAGCAGTACTTC.